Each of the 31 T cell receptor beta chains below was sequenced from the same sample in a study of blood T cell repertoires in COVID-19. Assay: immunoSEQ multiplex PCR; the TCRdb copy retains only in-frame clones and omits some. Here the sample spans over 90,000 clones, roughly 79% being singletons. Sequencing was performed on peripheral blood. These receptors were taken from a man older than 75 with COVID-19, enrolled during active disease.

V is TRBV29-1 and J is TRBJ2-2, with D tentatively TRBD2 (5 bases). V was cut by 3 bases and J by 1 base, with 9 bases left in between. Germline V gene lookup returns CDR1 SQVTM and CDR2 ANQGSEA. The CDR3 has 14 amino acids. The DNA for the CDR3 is TGCAGCGTTGATACCGGGAAGAACACCGGGGAGCTGTTTTTT. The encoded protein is CSVDTGKNTGELFF.

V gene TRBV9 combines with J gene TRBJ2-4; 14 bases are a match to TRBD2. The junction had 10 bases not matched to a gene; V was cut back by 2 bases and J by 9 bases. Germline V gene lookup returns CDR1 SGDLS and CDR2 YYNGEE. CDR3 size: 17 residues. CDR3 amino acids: CASSVRGLAGEVSIQYF. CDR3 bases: TGTGCCAGCAGCGTGAGGGGACTAGCGGGGGAAGTTAGCATTCAGTACTTC.

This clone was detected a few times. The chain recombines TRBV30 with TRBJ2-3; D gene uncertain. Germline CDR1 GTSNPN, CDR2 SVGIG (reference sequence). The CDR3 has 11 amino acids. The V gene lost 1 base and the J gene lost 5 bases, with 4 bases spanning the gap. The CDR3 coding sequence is TGTGCCTGGAGTGCGGGAGATACGCAGTATTTT. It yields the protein CAWSAGDTQYF. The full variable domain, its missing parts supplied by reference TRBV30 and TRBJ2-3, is SQTIHQWPATLVQPVGSPLSLECTVEGTSNPNLYWYRQAAGRGLQLLFYSVGIGQISSEVPQNLSASRPQDRQFILSSKKLLLSDSGFYLCAWSAGDTQYFGPGTRLTVL.

The CDR3 region is CASSQDPRTAGEQFF. In nucleotides, the CDR3 is TGCGCCAGCAGCCAAGATCCACGTACGGCGGGGGAGCAGTTCTTC. The chain has TRBV4-1 and TRBJ2-1; D might be TRBD2 (6 bases). V was shortened by 0 bases and J by 10 bases, with 16 bases between the two germline ends. The V gene's germline CDR1 is MGHRA and CDR2 YSYEKL. The CDR3 runs to 15 residues.

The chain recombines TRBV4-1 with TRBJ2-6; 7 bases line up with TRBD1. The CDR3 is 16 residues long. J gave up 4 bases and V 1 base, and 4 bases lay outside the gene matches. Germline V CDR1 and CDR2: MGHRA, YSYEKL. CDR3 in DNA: TGCGCCAGCAGCCAAGCGAGGGGGCCCGGGGCCAACGTCCTGACTTTC. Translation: CASSQARGPGANVLTF.

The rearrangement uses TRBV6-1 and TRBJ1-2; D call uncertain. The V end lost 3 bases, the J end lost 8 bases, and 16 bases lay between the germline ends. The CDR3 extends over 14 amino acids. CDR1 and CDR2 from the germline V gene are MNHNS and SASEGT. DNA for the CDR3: TGTGCCAGCAGTGATTTCCGGGGTGTGGGCGGCTACACCTTC. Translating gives CASSDFRGVGGYTF.

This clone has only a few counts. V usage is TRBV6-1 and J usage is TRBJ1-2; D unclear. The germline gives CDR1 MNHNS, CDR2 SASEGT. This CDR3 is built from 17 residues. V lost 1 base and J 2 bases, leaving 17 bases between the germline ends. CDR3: CASSEGIFGRGNYGYTF. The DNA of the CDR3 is TGTGCCAGCAGTGAAGGGATCTTCGGGCGGGGAAACTATGGCTACACCTTC.

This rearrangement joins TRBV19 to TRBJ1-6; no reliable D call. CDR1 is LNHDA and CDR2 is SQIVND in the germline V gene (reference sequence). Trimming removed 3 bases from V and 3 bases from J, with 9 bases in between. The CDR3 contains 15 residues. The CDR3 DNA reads TGTGCCAGTAGTATGAGTACTAACTATAATTCACCCCTCCACTTT. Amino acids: CASSMSTNYNSPLHF.

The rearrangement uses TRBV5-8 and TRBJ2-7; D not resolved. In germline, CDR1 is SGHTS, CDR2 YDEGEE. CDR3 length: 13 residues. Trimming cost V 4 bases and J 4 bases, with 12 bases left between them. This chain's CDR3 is CASSLRDGYEQYF. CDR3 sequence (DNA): TGTGCCAGCAGCCTAAGAGACGGGTACGAGCAGTACTTC.

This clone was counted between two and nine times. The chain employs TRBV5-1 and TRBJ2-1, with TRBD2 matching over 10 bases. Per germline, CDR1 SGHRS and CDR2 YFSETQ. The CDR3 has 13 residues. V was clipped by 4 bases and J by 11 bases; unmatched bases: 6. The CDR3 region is CASSPGTSEKQFF. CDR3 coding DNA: TGCGCCAGCAGCCCCGGGACTAGCGAGAAGCAGTTCTTC.

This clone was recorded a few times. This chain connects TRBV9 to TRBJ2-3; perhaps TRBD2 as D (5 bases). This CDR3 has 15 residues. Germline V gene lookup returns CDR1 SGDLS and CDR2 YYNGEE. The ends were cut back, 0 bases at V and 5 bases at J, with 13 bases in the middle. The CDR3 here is CASSVGGGLRDTQYF. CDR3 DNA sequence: TGTGCCAGCAGCGTAGGAGGAGGTTTAAGAGATACGCAGTATTTT.

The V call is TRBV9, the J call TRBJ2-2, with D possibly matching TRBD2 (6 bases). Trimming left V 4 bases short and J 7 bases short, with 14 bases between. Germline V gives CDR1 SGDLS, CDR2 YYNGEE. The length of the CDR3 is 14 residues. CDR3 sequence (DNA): TGTGCCAGCAGCCACGGTCAGGGAGGCGGGGAGCTGTTTTTT. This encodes CASSHGQGGGELFF.

The CDR3 DNA is TGTGCCAGCAGGGCACCGGGAAACACCATATATTTT. It encodes CASRAPGNTIYF. This sequence joins TRBV28 and TRBJ1-3; D unresolved. Germline V gene data show CDR1 as MDHEN and CDR2 as SYDVKM. This CDR3 region has 12 residues. V lost 6 bases, J lost 4 bases, and 7 bases lay in between.

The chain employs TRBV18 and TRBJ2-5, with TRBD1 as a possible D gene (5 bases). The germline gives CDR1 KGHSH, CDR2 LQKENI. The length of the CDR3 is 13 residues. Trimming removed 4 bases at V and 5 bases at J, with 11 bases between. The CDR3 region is CASSLETDETQYF. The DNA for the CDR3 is TGTGCCAGCTCACTCGAGACAGATGAGACCCAGTACTTC.

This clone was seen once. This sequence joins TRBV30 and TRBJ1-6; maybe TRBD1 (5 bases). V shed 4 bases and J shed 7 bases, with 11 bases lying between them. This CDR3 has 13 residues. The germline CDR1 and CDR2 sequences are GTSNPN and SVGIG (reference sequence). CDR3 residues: CAWIKGRNSPLHF. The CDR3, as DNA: TGTGCCTGGATAAAGGGGAGGAATTCACCCCTCCACTTT.

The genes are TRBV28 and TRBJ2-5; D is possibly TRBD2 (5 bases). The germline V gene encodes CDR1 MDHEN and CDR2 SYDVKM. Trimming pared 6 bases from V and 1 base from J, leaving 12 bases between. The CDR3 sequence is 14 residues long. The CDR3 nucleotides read TGTGCCAGCAGCCCTACGGGGTTCCAAGAGACCCAGTACTTC. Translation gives CASSPTGFQETQYF.

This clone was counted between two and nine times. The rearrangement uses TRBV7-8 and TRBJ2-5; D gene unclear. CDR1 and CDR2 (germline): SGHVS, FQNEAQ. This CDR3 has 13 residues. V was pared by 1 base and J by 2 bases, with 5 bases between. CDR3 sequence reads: CASSLGEQETQYF. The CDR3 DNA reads TGTGCCAGCAGCTTAGGAGAGCAAGAGACCCAGTACTTC.

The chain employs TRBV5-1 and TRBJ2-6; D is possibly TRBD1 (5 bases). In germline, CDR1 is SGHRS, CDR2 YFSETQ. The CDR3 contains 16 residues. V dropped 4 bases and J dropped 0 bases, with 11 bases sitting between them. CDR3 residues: CASSGPQVSGANVLTF. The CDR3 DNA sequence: TGCGCCAGCAGCGGCCCACAGGTCTCTGGGGCCAACGTCCTGACTTTC.

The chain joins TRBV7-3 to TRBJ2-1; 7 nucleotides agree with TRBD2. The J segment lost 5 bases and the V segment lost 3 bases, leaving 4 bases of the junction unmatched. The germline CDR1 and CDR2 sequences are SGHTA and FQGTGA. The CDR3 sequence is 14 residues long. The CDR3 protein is CASSFASGNNEQFF. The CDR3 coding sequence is TGTGCCAGCAGCTTCGCTAGCGGCAACAATGAGCAGTTCTTC.

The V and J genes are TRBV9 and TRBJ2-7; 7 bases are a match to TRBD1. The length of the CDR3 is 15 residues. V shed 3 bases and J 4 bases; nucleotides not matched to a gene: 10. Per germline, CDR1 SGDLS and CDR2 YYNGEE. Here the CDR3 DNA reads TGTGCCAGCAGCGCTAGGGGGCCCTCGGGGTACGAGCAGTACTTC. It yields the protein CASSARGPSGYEQYF.

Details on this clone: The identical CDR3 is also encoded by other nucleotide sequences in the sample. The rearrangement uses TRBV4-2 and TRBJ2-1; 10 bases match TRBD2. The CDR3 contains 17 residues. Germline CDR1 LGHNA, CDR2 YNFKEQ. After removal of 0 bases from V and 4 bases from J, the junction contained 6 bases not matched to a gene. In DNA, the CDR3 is TGTGCCAGCAGCCAAGATCCGTCTAGCGGGGGTTACAATGAGCAGTTCTTC. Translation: CASSQDPSSGGYNEQFF.

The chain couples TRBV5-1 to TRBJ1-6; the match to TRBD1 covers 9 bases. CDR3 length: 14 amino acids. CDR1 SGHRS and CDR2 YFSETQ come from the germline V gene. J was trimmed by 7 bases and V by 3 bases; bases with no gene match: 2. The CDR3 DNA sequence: TGCGCCAGCAGCTGGGGACAGGGAAATTCACCCCTCCACTTT. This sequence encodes CASSWGQGNSPLHF.

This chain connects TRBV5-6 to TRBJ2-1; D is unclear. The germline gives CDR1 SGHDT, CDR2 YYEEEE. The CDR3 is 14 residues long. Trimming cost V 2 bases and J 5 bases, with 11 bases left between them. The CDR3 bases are TGTGCCAGCAGCTTCCTACGTCTGAACAATGAGCAGTTCTTC. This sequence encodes CASSFLRLNNEQFF.

The CDR3 here is CATSPGTGNGYTF. CDR3 DNA: TGTGCCACCAGTCCAGGGACAGGGAATGGCTACACCTTC. V and J are TRBV24-1 and TRBJ1-2, with 9 bases that match TRBD1. Germline V gene data show CDR1 as KGHDR and CDR2 as SFDVKD. There are 13 residues in the CDR3. J was trimmed by 6 bases and V by 6 bases; bases with no gene match: 4.

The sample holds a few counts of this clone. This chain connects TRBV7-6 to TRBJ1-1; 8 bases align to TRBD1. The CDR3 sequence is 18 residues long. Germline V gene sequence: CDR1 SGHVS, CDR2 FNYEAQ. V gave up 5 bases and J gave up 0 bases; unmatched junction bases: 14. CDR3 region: CASSPHWGQADMNTEAFF. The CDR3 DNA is TGTGCCAGCAGCCCCCACTGGGGACAGGCGGACATGAACACTGAAGCTTTCTTT.

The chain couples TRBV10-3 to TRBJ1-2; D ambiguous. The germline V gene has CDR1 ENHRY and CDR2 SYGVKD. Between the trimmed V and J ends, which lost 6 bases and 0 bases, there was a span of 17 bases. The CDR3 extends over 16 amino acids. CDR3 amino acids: CAISEVRRGANYGYTF. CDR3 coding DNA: TGTGCCATCAGCGAAGTAAGGAGAGGAGCTAACTATGGCTACACCTTC.

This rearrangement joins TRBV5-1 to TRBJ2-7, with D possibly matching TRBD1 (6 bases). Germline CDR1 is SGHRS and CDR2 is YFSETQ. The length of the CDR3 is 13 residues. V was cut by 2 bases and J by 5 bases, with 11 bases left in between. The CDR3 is CASSLQGMDEQYF. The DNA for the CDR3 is TGCGCCAGCAGCTTACAGGGTATGGACGAGCAGTACTTC.

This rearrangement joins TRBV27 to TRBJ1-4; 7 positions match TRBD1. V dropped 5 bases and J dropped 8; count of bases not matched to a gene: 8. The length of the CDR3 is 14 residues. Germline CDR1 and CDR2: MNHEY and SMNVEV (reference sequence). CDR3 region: CASSRRQGGEKLFF. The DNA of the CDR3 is TGTGCCAGCAGTCGACGACAGGGCGGGGAAAAACTGTTTTTT.

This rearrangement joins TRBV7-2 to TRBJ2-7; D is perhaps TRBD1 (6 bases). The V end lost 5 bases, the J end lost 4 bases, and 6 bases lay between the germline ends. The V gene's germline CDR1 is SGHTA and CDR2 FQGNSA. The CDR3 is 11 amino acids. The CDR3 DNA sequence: TGTGCCAGCAGCGACAGGTACGAGCAGTACTTC. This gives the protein CASSDRYEQYF. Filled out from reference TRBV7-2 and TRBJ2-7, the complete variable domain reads GAGVSQSPSNKVTEKGKDVELRCDPISGHTALYWYRQSLGQGLEFLIYFQGNSAPDKSGLPSDRFSAERTGGSVSTLTIQRTQQEDSAVYLCASSDRYEQYFGPGTRLTVT.

The CDR3 DNA is TGTGCCAGCAGGGACGCAGGGGGCGGTCAGCCCCAGCATTTT. Translated: CASRDAGGGQPQHF. This rearrangement joins TRBV6-5 to TRBJ1-5, with TRBD1 identical over 8 bases. CDR1 is MNHEY and CDR2 is SVGAGI in the germline V gene. The CDR3 has 14 residues. J gave up 6 bases and V 6 bases, and 7 bases lay outside the gene matches.

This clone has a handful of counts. Written as DNA, the CDR3 is TGTGCCAGCAGCTCCACGGGCGGGGGAACAGATACGCAGTATTTT. It is translated as CASSSTGGGTDTQYF. The V gene is TRBV7-3, the J gene TRBJ2-3, with 7 bases fitting TRBD2. V lost 4 bases, J lost 3 bases, and 7 bases stayed unmatched. This CDR3 has 15 amino acids. The germline V gene has CDR1 SGHTA and CDR2 FQGTGA.